The clone carrying this T cell receptor (beta chain) showed up just a few times. Profiled with immunoSEQ multiplex PCR; TCRdb holds only in-frame clones, not every one. The table lists tens of thousands of clones, around 90% of them singletons, with 0.41% in the top ten. This sample is drawn from a study of technical replicates of blood from a handful of donors. What was sequenced was T cells isolated from PBMCs. The sequence derives from a human donor in good health.

The CDR3 DNA sequence: TGCGCCAGCAGGCACGATCTAGGGAGCGGGAGCTACGAGCAGTACTTC. It codes for CASRHDLGSGSYEQYF. The genes are TRBV4-3 and TRBJ2-7; 8 bases are a match to TRBD2. V gave up 6 bases and J gave up 3 bases; unmatched junction bases: 13. The germline gives CDR1 LGHNA, CDR2 YSLEER. This CDR3 is 16 amino acids long.